This is a list of T cell receptor beta chains from one sample in a study of blood T cell repertoires in COVID-19. Libraries were prepared by immunoSEQ multiplex PCR; TCRdb keeps only in-frame clonotypes and omits some of them. This table has about 49,000 clones, about 85% appearing once. Sequencing input: peripheral blood. All receptors derive from a human donor in a cohort sampled during active COVID-19. The CDR3 runs from the conserved cysteine through the conserved F or W. Each record gives: D gene, J gene, V gene, CDR3 protein, CDR3 DNA. The D gene is left open where the match is weak.

D: TRBD2
J: TRBJ2-5
V: TRBV3-1/TRBV3-2
CDR3: CASSQVPSGGRETQYF
DNA: TGTGCCAGCAGCCAAGTCCCTAGCGGGGGGAGGGAGACCCAGTACTTC

D: -
J: TRBJ2-5
V: TRBV5-1
CDR3: CASSLVGGRSWETQYF
DNA: TGCGCCAGCAGCTTAGTAGGCGGCCGGTCTTGGGAGACCCAGTACTTC

D: -
J: TRBJ1-5
V: TRBV11-2
CDR3: CASSLSTGGNQPQHF
DNA: TGTGCCAGCAGCTTATCTACAGGAGGCAATCAGCCCCAGCATTTT

D: -
J: TRBJ2-7
V: TRBV7-2
CDR3: CASSSQPTGDSYEQYF
DNA: TGTGCCAGCAGCTCCCAACCGACAGGAGACTCCTACGAGCAGTACTTC

D: TRBD1
J: TRBJ2-7
V: TRBV7-2
CDR3: CASSPGGAYEQYF
DNA: TGTGCCAGCAGCCCAGGGGGCGCATACGAGCAGTACTTC

D: -
J: TRBJ1-6
V: TRBV20-1
CDR3: CSARLHSPLHF
DNA: TGCAGTGCTAGACTCCATTCACCCCTCCACTTT

D: TRBD1
J: TRBJ2-5
V: TRBV6-6
CDR3: CASSSRDRGRVETQYF
DNA: TGTGCCAGCAGTTCCCGGGACAGGGGGCGGGTAGAGACCCAGTACTTC

D: -
J: TRBJ2-7
V: TRBV19
CDR3: CASSGDSLSYEQYF
DNA: TGTGCCAGTAGTGGGGACTCCTTATCCTACGAGCAGTACTTC

D: -
J: TRBJ1-2
V: TRBV3-1/TRBV3-2
CDR3: CASSQVPGGGYTF
DNA: TGTGCCAGCAGCCAAGTTCCGGGGGGTGGCTACACCTTC

D: -
J: TRBJ1-1
V: TRBV3-1/TRBV3-2
CDR3: CASSQGAGPEAFF
DNA: TGTGCCAGCAGCCAAGGGGCAGGCCCTGAAGCTTTCTTT

D: -
J: TRBJ2-7
V: TRBV28
CDR3: CASSAGDRSSYEQYF
DNA: TGTGCCAGCAGTGCGGGGGACAGGAGCTCCTACGAGCAGTACTTC